This T cell receptor (beta chain) was observed in a study of CD8+CD57+ T cells in acquired aplastic anemia. Background on the study: Yields of DNA that came from sorted CD4+ and CD8+ cells averaged about 3.5 ug.

Regarding this clonotype: What it binds is unknown.

Germline assignment: CDR1 DFQATT and CDR2 SNEGSKA (reference sequence). V was pared by 2 bases and J by 4 bases, with 11 bases between. There are 13 residues in the CDR3. Study-level results: A significant difference in CD8+ Simpson's diversity between patients and controls was not found.

Genomic DNA provided the template from which TCR beta VDJ and CDR3 profiles were obtained. TCRdb re-derived calls from the reads in MiXCR, one entry per CDR3 protein. This sample has a few hundred thousand distinct CDR3 sequences, with under 65% found just once. This receptor was taken from a human donor in good health. The sequenced sample was sorted CD4+, CD8+, or CD8+CD57+ T cells (not recorded which) from PBMCs. This chain joins TRBV20-1 and TRBJ2-5, with TRBD2 as a possible D gene (7 bases). The CDR3 DNA follows: TGCAGTGCTAGACGAAGGGGGGGAGAGACCCAGTACTTC. Encoded protein: CSARRRGGETQYF.